The clone carrying this T cell receptor beta chain occurred a few times. Its antigen remains unknown. Assay: immunoSEQ multiplex PCR; the TCRdb copy retains only in-frame clones and omits some. The table shows around 230,000 clones, with about four fifths occurring only once. Thawed PBMCs were FACS-sorted into unstimulated CD4+CD25+CD127- regulatory T cells, CD4+CD25- non-regulatory cells, CD4 and CD8 cells. The sample originates from a study of Tregs in tolerant kidney transplant recipients. The V and J ends lost 0 bases and 0 bases respectively, with 9 bases between them. The CDR3 spans 16 residues. Germline CDR1 reads MGHRA; CDR2 reads YSYEKL. Study-wide results and limits: No direct test of biological reproducibility was done here.

This sequence was found in a human donor in good health. Sequences were obtained from CD4+ T cells from blood. This sequence joins TRBV4-1 and TRBJ2-1; D gene unclear. In DNA form, the CDR3 reads TGCGCCAGCAGCCAAGATCGTGCCCGCTCCTACAATGAGCAGTTCTTC. Translating it yields CASSQDRARSYNEQFF.